What follows are 29 T cell receptor beta chains derived from one specimen sequenced in a study of PD-1 blockade in classical Hodgkin lymphoma. This table comes from immunoSEQ multiplex PCR, and its TCRdb copy is limited to in-frame clones, with some not included. The sample records approximately 4,200 clones, about three quarters being singletons. Relapse was seen in all patients after autologous stem cell transplantation, and brentuximab vedotin exposure was variable. CD8+ T cells were isolated from thawed PBMCs by magnetic negative selection. Material: CD8+ T cells from blood, obtained at baseline. These receptors were collected from a human donor with classical Hodgkin lymphoma.

The chain recombines TRBV6-6 with TRBJ2-5, with a tentative D call TRBD2 (5 bases). The CDR3 spans 15 residues. Trimming cost V 3 bases and J 5 bases, with 16 bases left between them. Germline CDR1 and CDR2: MNHNY and SVGAGI (reference sequence). CDR3 protein: CASSYLAGRLETQYF. CDR3 DNA sequence: TGTGCCAGCAGTTATTTGGCGGGCAGACTGGAGACCCAGTACTTC.

This clone has more than one count but fewer than ten. The genes are TRBV12-5 and TRBJ2-7; 7 bases map to TRBD1. Germline trimming cut 7 bases from V and 3 bases from J; bases unmatched to any gene: 12. The length of the CDR3 is 15 residues. The V gene's germline CDR1 is LGHNT and CDR2 FRNRAP. As DNA, the CDR3 is TGTGCTAGTGCACTGCCCCGGACAGGTTTCTACGAGCAGTACTTC. Translation gives CASALPRTGFYEQYF. Based on the CDR3 plus reference TRBV12-5 and TRBJ2-7, the full variable domain is DARVTQTPRHKVTEMGQEVTMRCQPILGHNTVFWYRQTMMQGLELLAYFRNRAPLDDSGMPKDRFSAEMPDATLATLKIQPSEPRDSAVYFCASALPRTGFYEQYFGPGTRLTVT.

This chain joins TRBV9 and TRBJ2-7, with D possibly called TRBD1 or TRBD2 (5 bases each). The CDR3 sequence is 14 residues long. V was trimmed by 4 bases and J by 4 bases, leaving 15 bases between them. In germline, CDR1 is SGDLS, CDR2 YYNGEE. This CDR3 reads CASSPRGWGYEQYF. The CDR3 region has the DNA TGTGCCAGCAGCCCCAGAGGGTGGGGGTACGAGCAGTACTTC.

This rearrangement joins TRBV5-8 to TRBJ1-1, with D maybe TRBD1 (5 bases). Germline CDR1 SGHTS, CDR2 YDEGEE. This CDR3 spans 14 amino acids. The ends were cut back, 2 bases at V and 4 bases at J, with 12 bases in the middle. CDR3 DNA: TGTGCCAGCAGCTTTACCGGGACGGGCACTGAAGCTTTCTTT. Translating it yields CASSFTGTGTEAFF. Using reference TRBV5-8 and TRBJ1-1 for the parts outside the CDR3, the full variable domain is EAGVTQSPTHLIKTRGQQATLRCSPISGHTSVYWYQQALGLGLQFLLWYDEGEERNRGNFPPRFSGRQFPNYSSELNVNALELEDSALYLCASSFTGTGTEAFFGQGTRLTVV.

The chain recombines TRBV6-1 with TRBJ2-3; 7 bases are a match to TRBD1. CDR3 size: 15 residues. Trimming removed 7 bases from V and 2 bases from J; junction bases left unmatched: 9. Germline CDR1 and CDR2: MNHNS and SASEGT. The CDR3 protein is CASNRGHRDTDTQYF. CDR3 DNA: TGTGCCAGCAACAGGGGTCATCGGGACACAGATACGCAGTATTTT.

This chain joins TRBV19 and TRBJ2-7, with 9 nucleotides matching TRBD1. Germline V gene sequence: CDR1 LNHDA, CDR2 SQIVND (reference sequence). CDR3 size: 13 residues. Unmatched junction bases numbered 7, after V lost 6 bases and J lost 7 bases. The CDR3 here is CASRTGGSLEQYF. CDR3 nucleotides: TGTGCCAGTAGGACAGGGGGTAGCCTGGAGCAGTACTTC.

The CDR3 loop reads CASKDRGTDTQYF. CDR3 sequence (DNA): TGTGCCAGCAAGGACAGGGGCACAGATACGCAGTATTTT. The V and J genes are TRBV2 and TRBJ2-3; 8 bases map to TRBD1. V lost 7 bases to trimming and J lost 1 base; unmatched junction nucleotides: 1. Germline V lookup: CDR1 SNHLY, CDR2 FYNNEI. The CDR3 runs 13 residues.

This chain joins TRBV19 and TRBJ2-1, with D unclear. CDR1 and CDR2 from the germline V gene are LNHDA and SQIVND (reference sequence). V dropped 2 bases and J dropped 5 bases, with 4 bases sitting between them. This CDR3 region has 12 residues. CDR3 DNA: TGTGCCAGTAGTATACGACACAATGAGCAGTTCTTC. The encoded protein is CASSIRHNEQFF.

This clone was counted only a few times. The chain links TRBV30 to TRBJ2-7; D assignment may be TRBD1 or TRBD2 (5 bases each). The CDR3 consists of 11 residues. V lost 3 bases, J lost 9 bases, and 12 bases lay in between. Germline V gives CDR1 GTSNPN, CDR2 SVGIG (reference sequence). Here the CDR3 DNA reads TGTGCCTGGAGAGGGTGGGACGGGCAGTACTTC. Protein: CAWRGWDGQYF.

The chain employs TRBV6-1 and TRBJ2-1; D is ambiguous. Per germline, CDR1 MNHNS and CDR2 SASEGT. V was clipped by 2 bases and J by 9 bases, with 5 bases between them. The CDR3 sequence is 11 residues long. The DNA of the CDR3 is TGTGCCAGCAGTGAATCTCTTGAGCAGTTCTTC. Translation: CASSESLEQFF.

The chain combines TRBV19 with TRBJ2-7; TRBD1 matches at 9 bases. This CDR3 comprises 14 residues. Germline V gene data show CDR1 as LNHDA and CDR2 as SQIVND (reference sequence). V was pared by 10 bases and J by 4 bases, with 11 bases of the junction left unmatched. The CDR3 coding sequence is TGTGCCACGAGTCCGTGGGACAGGGAATACGAGCAGTACTTC. It encodes CATSPWDREYEQYF. The variable domain in full, with the rest retrieved from reference TRBV19 and TRBJ2-7, is DGGITQSPKYLFRKEGQNVTLSCEQNLNHDAMYWYRQDPGQGLRLIYYSQIVNDFQKGDIAEGYSVSREKKESFPLTVTSAQKNPTAFYLCATSPWDREYEQYFGPGTRLTVT.

This chain joins TRBV5-5 and TRBJ2-1; no clear D gene. The CDR3 is 14 residues long. The germline V gene encodes CDR1 SGHKS and CDR2 YYEKEE (reference sequence). V lost 4 bases and J 3 bases, leaving 11 bases between the germline ends. Here the CDR3 DNA reads TGTGCCAGCAGCCACCGTGGTAACTACAATGAGCAGTTCTTC. Its translation: CASSHRGNYNEQFF.

The rearrangement joins TRBV4-2 to TRBJ2-7; D gene unclear. Trimming removed 4 bases from V and 2 bases from J, with 9 bases in between. From germline, CDR1 is LGHNA and CDR2 YNFKEQ. The CDR3 is 13 amino acids. This CDR3 reads CASSPDQPYEQYF. For the CDR3, the DNA is TGTGCCAGCAGCCCGGACCAACCCTACGAGCAGTACTTC.

This rearrangement joins TRBV21-1 to TRBJ2-7. TRBV21-1 is a known pseudogene. The CDR3 has 14 amino acids. The CDR3 protein is CASSPNRDAYEQYF. The CDR3 DNA follows: TGTGCCAGCAGCCCCAACCGGGACGCCTACGAGCAGTACTTC.

V gene TRBV7-2 combines with J gene TRBJ2-1; either TRBD1 or TRBD2 may fit D (5 bases each). CDR1 and CDR2 (germline): SGHTA, FQGNSA. V lost 1 base and J 7 bases, leaving 20 bases between the germline ends. The CDR3 consists of 17 residues. CDR3 sequence: CASSLEADWGRMNEQFF. DNA of the CDR3: TGTGCCAGCAGCTTAGAGGCAGACTGGGGGAGAATGAATGAGCAGTTCTTC.

The chain joins TRBV7-9 to TRBJ2-3; no firm D call. V shed 1 base and J shed 0 bases, with 11 bases lying between them. The CDR3 has 16 residues. Germline CDR1 and CDR2: SEHNR and FQNEAQ (reference sequence). The chain's CDR3 is CASSLGGFSSTDTQYF. The CDR3 region has the DNA TGTGCCAGCAGCTTAGGAGGCTTTTCTAGCACAGATACGCAGTATTTT.

The chain employs TRBV15 and TRBJ2-7, with TRBD1 as a possible D gene (6 bases). Between the trimmed V and J ends, which lost 1 base and 3 bases, there was a span of 19 bases. CDR1 is LNHNV, CDR2 YYDKDF, per germline (reference sequence). The length of the CDR3 is 17 residues. The CDR3 sequence is CATSRGSGQSFSYEQYF. The CDR3 DNA sequence: TGTGCCACCAGCAGAGGTTCTGGACAGTCCTTCAGCTACGAGCAGTACTTC.

A few counts support this clone. The J gene is TRBJ2-1, the V gene TRBV11-3, with no clear D. Trimming shortened V by 1 base and J by 13 bases, and 8 bases separated the two germline ends. CDR1 is SGHNT and CDR2 is YENEEA in the germline V gene. This CDR3 has 11 residues. The CDR3 sequence is CASSLAVCQFF. The CDR3 DNA follows: TGTGCCAGCAGCTTAGCGGTCTGCCAGTTCTTC.

V is TRBV30 and J is TRBJ1-1; 10 bases line up with TRBD1. The CDR3 spans 18 residues. V gave up 0 bases and J gave up 1 base; unmatched junction bases: 11. The germline gives CDR1 GTSNPN, CDR2 SVGIG (reference sequence). DNA of the CDR3: TGTGCCTGGAGTGTACGGAGGGGGACAGGGGCTCGGAACACTGAAGCTTTCTTT. Translated: CAWSVRRGTGARNTEAFF.

V and J are TRBV4-2 and TRBJ2-1; 11 bases line up with TRBD1. Per germline, CDR1 LGHNA and CDR2 YNFKEQ. The ends lost 6 bases at V and 6 bases at J; junction bases unmatched: 4. The CDR3 has 14 amino acids. The CDR3 DNA sequence: TGTGCCAGCAGGGACAGGGGGCTAGGCAATGAGCAGTTCTTC. Translation: CASRDRGLGNEQFF.

The genes are TRBV2 and TRBJ1-2; TRBD1 might be the D (5 bases). The CDR3 consists of 14 residues. Per germline, CDR1 SNHLY and CDR2 FYNNEI. V lost 4 bases and J 2 bases, leaving 11 bases between the germline ends. The CDR3 nucleotides are TGTGCCAGCAGTGTGTGGACACAAAACTATGGCTACACCTTC. This encodes CASSVWTQNYGYTF.

The rearrangement uses TRBV29-1 and TRBJ2-2, with D unresolved. The CDR3 runs to 15 residues. V was clipped by 4 bases and J by 0 bases, with 12 bases between them. Per germline, CDR1 SQVTM and CDR2 ANQGSEA. Here the CDR3 reads CSVVWQTTNTGELFF. As DNA, the CDR3 is TGCAGCGTTGTTTGGCAGACAACGAACACCGGGGAGCTGTTTTTT.

The chain recombines TRBV9 with TRBJ2-5; D is ambiguous. Per the germline V gene, CDR1 is SGDLS and CDR2 is YYNGEE. The CDR3 has 17 amino acids. V was pared by 4 bases and J by 4 bases, with 23 bases between. In nucleotides, the CDR3 is TGTGCCAGCAGCCCAACTTGGGGTGGTAGACCACGAGAGACCCAGTACTTC. It codes for CASSPTWGGRPRETQYF.

The chain couples TRBV6-5 to TRBJ2-1; 9 nucleotides line up with TRBD1. With 8 bases clipped from V and 4 bases from J, the junction kept 6 bases outside the gene matches. This CDR3 region has 14 residues. Germline V gene data show CDR1 as MNHEY and CDR2 as SVGAGI. CDR3 DNA: TGTGCCAGCGGGGGGACAGGGCCTTACAATGAGCAGTTCTTC. Protein sequence: CASGGTGPYNEQFF.

The V and J genes are TRBV11-2 and TRBJ2-1; 8 nucleotides line up with TRBD2. Germline V lookup: CDR1 SGHAT, CDR2 FQNNGV. V lost 2 bases, J lost 9 bases, and 9 bases stayed unmatched. This CDR3 has 15 amino acids. The CDR3: CASSLTRGVPGEQFF. CDR3 DNA: TGTGCCAGCAGCTTAACGCGGGGGGTTCCTGGTGAGCAGTTCTTC.

CDR3 loop: CASSPPPAGGTDTQYF. The CDR3 DNA sequence: TGTGCCAGCAGCCCCCCGCCGGCGGGGGGTACAGATACGCAGTATTTT. The V and J genes are TRBV7-9 and TRBJ2-3, with 8 bases matching TRBD2. This CDR3 has 16 amino acids. The germline V gene encodes CDR1 SEHNR and CDR2 FQNEAQ (reference sequence). V lost 5 bases and J lost 3; bases outside the gene matches: 10.

This chain joins TRBV9 and TRBJ1-4, with 10 positions matching TRBD1. Trimming at V came to 4 bases and at J to 8 bases, leaving 8 bases not matched to a gene. The V gene's germline CDR1 is SGDLS and CDR2 YYNGEE. This CDR3 has 15 amino acids. This CDR3 reads CASSPSDRGQEKLFF. In nucleotides, the CDR3 is TGTGCCAGCAGCCCCTCCGACAGGGGGCAGGAAAAACTGTTTTTT.

This rearrangement joins TRBV11-1 to TRBJ1-1, with D unclear. Trimming removed 1 base from V and 7 bases from J, with 4 bases in between. The germline CDR1 and CDR2 sequences are SGHAT and FQDESV (reference sequence). This CDR3 has 11 amino acids. The CDR3 DNA reads TGTGCCAGCAGCTTAGGGAGTGAAGCTTTCTTT. Amino acids: CASSLGSEAFF.

This chain links TRBV7-9 with TRBJ2-3, with TRBD2 matching over 8 bases. CDR3 length: 15 amino acids. Germline CDR1 and CDR2: SEHNR and FQNEAQ (reference sequence). The ends lost 7 bases at V and 1 base at J; junction bases unmatched: 7. For the CDR3, the DNA is TGTGCCAGCACCCTCGGAGCGGGGGGCACAGATACGCAGTATTTT. Translation gives CASTLGAGGTDTQYF. Looking up the rest from reference TRBV7-9 and TRBJ2-3 gives the full variable domain: DTGVSQNPRHKITKRGQNVTFRCDPISEHNRLYWYRQTLGQGPEFLTYFQNEAQLEKSRLLSDRFSAERPKGSFSTLEIQRTEQGDSAMYLCASTLGAGGTDTQYFGPGTRLTVL.